This T cell receptor (beta chain) is drawn from a study of PD-1 blockade in classical Hodgkin lymphoma. Study as a whole: Every 2 weeks, patients had 3 mg/kg nivolumab intravenously. General study findings and limits: CD4+ but not CD8+ TCR diversity rose significantly by C4D1.

Noted time point: cycle 4 day 1 (C4D1), after 6 weeks of nivolumab. In every patient, relapse followed autologous stem cell transplantation, while exposure to brentuximab vedotin differed. Complete response, partial response or progressive disease constituted the best response categories observed. Germline V CDR1 and CDR2: MNHEY, SVGAGI. CDR3 size: 11 residues. With 5 bases removed from V and 4 bases from J, the gap between germline ends came to 5 bases. Assay used: immunoSEQ multiplex PCR; TCRdb lists only in-frame clones, some missing. The sample yields 35,000 to 50,000 clones, around 64% seen once. As concerns this clone: What it recognizes is unknown.

The chain joins TRBV6-5 to TRBJ2-5; D unclear. The TCR comes from a human donor with classical Hodgkin lymphoma. This specimen consisted of peripheral blood mononuclear cells (PBMCs), obtained before the fourth cycle of nivolumab. In DNA, the CDR3 is TGTGCCAGCAGTACCCGAGAGACCCAGTACTTC. This encodes CASSTRETQYF.